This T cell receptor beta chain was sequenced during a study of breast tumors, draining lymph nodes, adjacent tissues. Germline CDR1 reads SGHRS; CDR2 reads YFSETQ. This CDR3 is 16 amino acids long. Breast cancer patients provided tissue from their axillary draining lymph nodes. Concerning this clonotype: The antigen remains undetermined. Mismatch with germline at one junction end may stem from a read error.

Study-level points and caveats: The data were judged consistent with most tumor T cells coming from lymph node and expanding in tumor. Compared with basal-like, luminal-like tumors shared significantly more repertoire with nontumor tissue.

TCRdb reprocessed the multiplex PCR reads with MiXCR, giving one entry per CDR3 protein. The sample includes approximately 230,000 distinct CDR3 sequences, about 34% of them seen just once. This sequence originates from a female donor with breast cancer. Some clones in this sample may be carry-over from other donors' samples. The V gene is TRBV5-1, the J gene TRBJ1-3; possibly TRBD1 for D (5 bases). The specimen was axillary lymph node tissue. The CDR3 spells CASSLEQVISGNTTYF. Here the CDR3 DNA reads TGCGCCAGCAGCTTGGAACAGGTTATCTCTGGAAACACCACATATTTT.